The entry that follows covers one T cell receptor beta chain sequence. The sample is drawn from a study of blood T cell repertoires in COVID-19. At the level of the study: From the United States, Italy and Spain came samples of acute and convalescent COVID-19. Sources were T cells, B-cell-depleted T cells, or PBMCs; the material itself was cDNA or gDNA.

Germline V gene data show CDR1 as SGHDN and CDR2 as FVKESK. J was trimmed by 6 bases and V by 2 bases; bases with no gene match: 9. CDR3 length: 18 residues. Per the original data handling: The assay estimated nucleated cells by amplifying reference gene primers. Some clones are missing from TCRdb's copy, which holds only in-frame ones; the method was immunoSEQ multiplex PCR. That table gives V, J and clone size, and the DNA gave D and trimming. The sample holds approximately 140,000 clones; around 88% are singletons and the top ten take 1.5%. The sequenced material came from peripheral blood. This TCR was recovered from a woman aged 60 to 75 with acute or convalescent COVID-19. The V gene is TRBV14, the J gene TRBJ1-6; 11 bases fit TRBD1. The CDR3 spells CASSQQPRTGGVNSPLHF. Written as DNA, the CDR3 is TGTGCCAGCAGCCAACAACCCAGGACAGGGGGCGTTAATTCACCCCTCCACTTT.